Included here is one T cell receptor (beta chain) sequence, with context. The antigen remains unidentified. This specimen belongs to a study of cytomegalovirus exposure and HLA in healthy donors. General study points: Later on, a genetic analysis was performed. It linked a missense variant in DCLRE1C with V- and J-gene trimming of TCR beta. Data from an earlier analysis indicated that most TCR beta V segments were productive either about 90% or about 30% of the time.

The PCR was carried out with 60 Vbeta primers and 13 Jbeta primers. Assay: immunoSEQ multiplex PCR; the TCRdb copy retains only in-frame clones and omits some. This sample has about 150,000 clones; roughly 70% occur once, and the top ten carry around 7%. This TCR came from a man aged 25-45 years in good health and CMV-seronegative. Sequencing used PBMCs.

CDR3 protein: CASSQDLGTDYGYTF. The CDR3 DNA sequence: TGTGCCAGCAGCCAAGATCTGGGGACAGACTATGGCTACACCTTC. The chain carries TRBV4-2 and TRBJ1-2, with TRBD1 identical over 7 bases. CDR3 length equals 15 residues. CDR1 is LGHNA and CDR2 is YNFKEQ in the germline V gene. V was clipped by 0 bases and J by 3 bases; unmatched bases: 4.